This T cell receptor beta chain was documented in a study of shared clonotypes between healthy human individuals. Notes on this clone: Other DNA sequences in this specimen translate into the identical CDR3.

The repertoire was sequenced with immunoSEQ multiplex PCR; TCRdb's copy has only in-frame clones and lacks some. This sample has about 2 million clones, with 85% to 95% found just once. As defined, naive CD8 cells were CD45RO-negative and positively selected for CCR7, with terminally differentiated effector memory CD45RA+ cells excluded. Germline assignment: CDR1 MNHEY and CDR2 SMNVEV (reference sequence). Trimming cost V 5 bases and J 3 bases; bases outside gene matches: 9. This CDR3 has 16 amino acids. This clonotype originated in a man between 18 and 29 years old in good health. The rearrangement links TRBV27 to TRBJ2-3; 9 bases are a match to TRBD2. Sequencing used naive CD8+ T cells sorted from blood. The CDR3: CASSPSSGESTDTQYF. CDR3 in DNA: TGTGCCAGCAGTCCCTCTAGCGGGGAGTCAACAGATACGCAGTATTTT.